This T cell receptor beta chain was sequenced in a study of T cells after yellow fever vaccination. Study overall: SMART-Seq v4 Ultra Low Input prepared the low-cell-number fractions. Overall study findings and caveats: Primary-vaccination clones mostly resurfaced post-booster (about 95% CD4, roughly 90% CD8).

A process of 5'RACE template switching, which added a universal primer site and UMIs, was used to make TCR cDNA. MiXCR was run by TCRdb on the 5' RACE reads, yielding one entry per CDR3 protein. The sample holds 150,000 to 200,000 distinct CDR3 sequences, approximately 6.2% seen once. The CDR3 is 13 amino acids. The V end lost 4 bases, the J end lost 1 base, and 7 bases lay between the germline ends. Germline-derived CDR1 and CDR2 are MDHEN and SYDVKM. This clonotype has at least ten counts. Its target is not known. This sequence was found in a man younger than 35 who received the YFV17D yellow fever vaccine. The source was CD4+ T cells sorted from PBMCs, collected on the day of the first yellow fever vaccination. The V gene is TRBV28, the J gene TRBJ1-1, with unresolved D. In nucleotides, the CDR3 is TGTGCCAGCAGTTATCAAGCGAACACTGAAGCTTTCTTT. Translated, it gives CASSYQANTEAFF.